The 17 T cell receptor beta chains below come from one sample, sequenced in a study of cytomegalovirus exposure and HLA in healthy donors. The PCR used 60 Vbeta and 13 Jbeta primers. Assay used: immunoSEQ multiplex PCR; TCRdb lists only in-frame clones, some missing. The table for this sample gives around 74,000 clones. The sequencing sample was made of PBMCs. These receptors were collected from a man between 45 and 60 years old in good health and CMV-seropositive.

The J gene is TRBJ1-4, the V gene TRBV6-1, with TRBD1 as a possible D gene (5 bases). CDR3 length equals 16 residues. V dropped 2 bases and J dropped 0 bases, with 10 bases sitting between them. Germline loops: CDR1 MNHNS, CDR2 SASEGT. The CDR3: CASSERTPTTNEKLFF. The CDR3, as DNA: TGTGCCAGCAGTGAAAGGACACCGACAACTAATGAAAAACTGTTTTTT.

The V gene is TRBV25-1, the J gene TRBJ1-1; no reliable D call. CDR3 length: 12 residues. Trimming shortened V by 8 bases and J by 7 bases, and 14 bases separated the two germline ends. Germline V gene lookup returns CDR1 MGHDK and CDR2 SYGVNS. The CDR3 nucleotides are TGTGCCAGCTCCCAACTAGGAGGTGAAGCTTTCTTT. Its protein is CASSQLGGEAFF.

The chain carries TRBV4-1 and TRBJ2-5; possible D gene TRBD2, 6 bases. The V gene's germline CDR1 is MGHRA and CDR2 YSYEKL. This CDR3 is 14 amino acids long. The germline V and J ends were trimmed by 0 bases and 4 bases, with 9 bases remaining between them. CDR3 coding DNA: TGCGCCAGCAGCCAAGATCGGAGGGTAGAGACCCAGTACTTC. Translated, it gives CASSQDRRVETQYF.

V usage is TRBV25-1 and J usage is TRBJ1-1, with 10 bases identical to TRBD1. The length of the CDR3 is 13 residues. V gave up 6 bases and J gave up 5 bases; unmatched junction bases: 3. Germline lookup yields CDR1 MGHDK and CDR2 SYGVNS. In nucleotides, the CDR3 is TGTGCCAGCAGGACAGGGGGCCCAACTGAAGCTTTCTTT. Translating gives CASRTGGPTEAFF.

The chain recombines TRBV19 with TRBJ1-5; TRBD1 matches 10 bases. CDR1 and CDR2 from the germline V gene are LNHDA and SQIVND (reference sequence). The CDR3 length is 16 residues. Trimming took 10 bases from V and 1 from J; bases not matched to a gene: 10. CDR3 amino acids: CATTIRTGGSNQPQHF. CDR3 nucleotide sequence: TGTGCCACCACCATCCGGACAGGGGGAAGCAATCAGCCCCAGCATTTT.

The chain uses TRBV18 and TRBJ2-5; D gene unclear. V was clipped by 1 base and J by 4 bases, with 13 bases between them. Germline V gene data show CDR1 as KGHSH and CDR2 as LQKENI. This CDR3 region has 15 residues. CDR3 loop: CASSPLEDNRETQYF. The CDR3 DNA follows: TGTGCCAGCTCACCACTAGAAGACAATCGAGAGACCCAGTACTTC.

The gene calls are TRBV6-1 and TRBJ1-2; D is unresolved. Germline V gene lookup returns CDR1 MNHNS and CDR2 SASEGT. V was cut by 2 bases and J by 4 bases, with 11 bases left in between. There are 14 residues in the CDR3. The CDR3 loop is CASSEHDGLYGYTF. Here the CDR3 DNA reads TGTGCCAGCAGTGAACATGACGGACTCTATGGCTACACCTTC.

The rearrangement links TRBV6-5 to TRBJ2-7; D may be TRBD1 (5 bases). The CDR3 totals 15 residues. V lost 2 bases and J 2 bases, leaving 13 bases between the germline ends. The V gene's germline CDR1 is MNHEY and CDR2 SVGAGI. Here the CDR3 reads CASSYQGSSPYEQYV. The CDR3, as DNA: TGTGCCAGCAGTTACCAGGGCAGCAGTCCCTACGAGCAGTACGTC.

In regard to this clone: The junction does not match germline at one end; this may be a read error. V is TRBV5-6 and J is TRBJ2-4, with a weak D call TRBD2 (6 bases). Germline V gene lookup returns CDR1 SGHDT and CDR2 YYEEEE. The CDR3 length is 12 residues. CDR3 protein: CASSLGGTGSDF. In DNA form, the CDR3 reads TGTGCCAGCAGCCTGGGAGGTACGGGTTCGGACTTC. Together with reference TRBV5-6 and TRBJ2-4, the CDR3 gives the full variable domain: DAGVTQSPTHLIKTRGQQVTLRCSPKSGHDTVSWYQQALGQGPQFIFQYYEEEERQRGNFPDRFSGHQFPNYSSELNVNALLLGDSALYLCASSLGGTGSDFGAGTRLSVL.

The chain employs TRBV4-1 and TRBJ2-2; 7 bases are a match to TRBD2. Germline trimming cut 1 base from V and 4 bases from J; bases unmatched to any gene: 6. The CDR3 is 16 amino acids. Germline CDR1 and CDR2: MGHRA and YSYEKL. For the CDR3, the DNA is TGCGCCAGCAGCCAAGGGCTCGGGAGGATCACCGGGGAGCTGTTTTTT. This encodes CASSQGLGRITGELFF.

The V gene is TRBV5-1, the J gene TRBJ2-1; no firm D call. The CDR3 contains 14 residues. Per germline, CDR1 SGHRS and CDR2 YFSETQ. Trimming stripped 7 bases from V and 0 bases from J, with 11 bases between. CDR3 nucleotide sequence: TGCGCCAGCTCGAGTCTGAGCTCCTACAATGAGCAGTTCTTC. Protein product: CASSSLSSYNEQFF.

CDR3 loop: CASSPGTANQPQHF. The DNA for the CDR3 is TGTGCCAGCAGCCCGGGGACAGCTAATCAGCCCCAGCATTTT. The chain has TRBV7-9 and TRBJ1-5; TRBD1 aligns across 7 bases. The CDR3 runs to 14 residues. J lost 4 bases, V lost 5 bases, and 5 bases had no gene match. Germline V gene sequence: CDR1 SEHNR, CDR2 FQNEAQ (reference sequence).

The genes are TRBV30 and TRBJ1-2, with D uncertain. CDR3 length: 12 amino acids. Trimming removed 4 bases at V and 3 bases at J, with 9 bases between. Germline CDR1 is GTSNPN and CDR2 is SVGIG (reference sequence). CDR3 sequence: CAWTPQDYGYTF. The CDR3 nucleotides are TGTGCCTGGACGCCGCAGGACTATGGCTACACCTTC.

This sequence joins TRBV7-3 and TRBJ1-1; D gene ambiguous. Germline CDR1 SGHTA, CDR2 FQGTGA. Trimming removed 5 bases at V and 0 bases at J, with 7 bases between. The CDR3 is 13 amino acids. The CDR3 nucleotides read TGTGCCAGCAGCGCCCTATTGAACACTGAAGCTTTCTTT. This encodes CASSALLNTEAFF.

The rearrangement links TRBV6-1 to TRBJ1-6; D might be TRBD1 (5 bases). The CDR3 has 13 residues. Germline CDR1 is MNHNS and CDR2 is SASEGT. V was clipped by 4 bases and J by 11 bases, with 12 bases between them. The CDR3 region has the DNA TGTGCCAGCAGTGGGTACAGGATGGCACCCCTCCACTTT. Its translation is CASSGYRMAPLHF.

The chain employs TRBV6-1 and TRBJ1-1; D may be TRBD1 (5 bases). V shed 0 bases and J shed 1 base, with 15 bases lying between them. The CDR3 totals 17 residues. Germline CDR1 reads MNHNS; CDR2 reads SASEGT. This CDR3 reads CASSEALRGGTNTEAFF. In DNA, the CDR3 is TGTGCCAGCAGTGAAGCGCTTCGGGGAGGGACGAACACTGAAGCTTTCTTT.

The V and J genes are TRBV5-1 and TRBJ1-5; D might be TRBD1 (5 bases). The V and J ends lost 0 bases and 2 bases respectively, with 9 bases between them. From germline, CDR1 is SGHRS and CDR2 YFSETQ. The CDR3 is 15 residues long. This CDR3 is CASSLDWGGNQPQHF. The DNA for the CDR3 is TGCGCCAGCAGCTTGGACTGGGGGGGCAATCAGCCCCAGCATTTT. The whole variable domain, filled in from reference TRBV5-1 and TRBJ1-5, reads KAGVTQTPRYLIKTRGQQVTLSCSPISGHRSVSWYQQTPGQGLQFLFEYFSETQRNKGNFPGRFSGRQFSNSRSEMNVSTLELGDSALYLCASSLDWGGNQPQHFGDGTRLSIL.